The 3 T cell receptor beta chains below all came from one sample that was sequenced in a study of regulatory T cells in long-lasting Graves disease. Building of the TCR beta libraries involved iRepertoire HTBI primers and Arm-PCR of CDR3 regions. MiXCR was run by TCRdb on the multiplex PCR reads, yielding one entry per CDR3 protein. There are 300,000 to 400,000 distinct CDR3 sequences in the sample; over 15% occur only once, and less than 40% lies in the top ten. Stated time point: newly diagnosed GD, antithyroid drugs for less than 3 months. TCR sequences were obtained from RNA taken from PBMCs. The sample consisted of peripheral blood mononuclear cells (PBMCs), taken at new diagnosis, from a patient treated with antithyroid drugs. The receptors derive from a female donor with Graves disease.

The rearrangement links TRBV19 to TRBJ2-6; D gene uncertain. V shed 4 bases and J shed 0 bases, with 7 bases lying between them. The CDR3 has 15 residues. Germline CDR1 and CDR2: LNHDA and SQIVND (reference sequence). Written as DNA, the CDR3 is TGTGCCAGTAGTAAGGATTCCTCTGGGGCCAACGTCCTGACTTTC. Its translation: CASSKDSSGANVLTF.

This clonotype showed up just a few times. The chain employs TRBV18 and TRBJ1-5, with D possibly being TRBD1 (6 bases). Per the germline V gene, CDR1 is KGHSH and CDR2 is LQKENI. The CDR3 covers 15 residues. Trimming cost V 2 bases and J 4 bases, with 12 bases left between them. CDR3 DNA sequence: TGTGCCAGCTCACCAACAGGGTCTCGAAATCAGCCCCAGCATTTT. Protein: CASSPTGSRNQPQHF.

The genes are TRBV11-2 and TRBJ2-1; D is possibly TRBD2 (5 bases). Germline lookup yields CDR1 SGHAT and CDR2 FQNNGV. Trimming left V 5 bases short and J 5 bases short, with 19 bases between. The CDR3 runs to 16 residues. CDR3 DNA: TGTGCCAGCAGCCGTCACGAACTTAGCGTAAACAATGAGCAGTTCTTC. This translates into CASSRHELSVNNEQFF.